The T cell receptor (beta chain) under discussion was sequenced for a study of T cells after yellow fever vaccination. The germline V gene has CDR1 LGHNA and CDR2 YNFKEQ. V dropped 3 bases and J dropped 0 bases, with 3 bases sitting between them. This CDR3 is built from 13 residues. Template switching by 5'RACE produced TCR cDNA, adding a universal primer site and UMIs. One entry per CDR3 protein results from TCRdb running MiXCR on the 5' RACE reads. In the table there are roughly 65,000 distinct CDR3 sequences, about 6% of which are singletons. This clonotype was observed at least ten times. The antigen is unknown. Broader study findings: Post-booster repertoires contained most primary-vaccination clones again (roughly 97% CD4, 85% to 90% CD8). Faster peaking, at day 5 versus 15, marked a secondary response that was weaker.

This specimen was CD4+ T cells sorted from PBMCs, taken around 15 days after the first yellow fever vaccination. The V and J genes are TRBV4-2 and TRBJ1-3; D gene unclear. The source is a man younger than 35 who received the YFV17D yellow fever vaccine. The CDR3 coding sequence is TGTGCCAGCAGCCAGGACTCTGGAAACACCATATATTTT. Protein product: CASSQDSGNTIYF.